This T cell receptor beta chain comes out of a study of graft-versus-host responses after intestinal transplantation. Across the study: Every transplant recipient was induced with anti-thymocyte globulin, then maintained on tacrolimus and steroids for two to four years. Study results and caveats: The authors found GvH clones in recipient marrow, some appearing first in ileum or blood. The presence of high graft-versus-host to host-versus-graft clonal ratios in allografts characterized patients with graft-donor T cell macrochimerism.

Data came from immunoSEQ multiplex PCR; TCRdb stores just in-frame clones and leaves some out. The sample carries approximately 78,000 clones, around 86% recorded once. Concerning this clone: What it binds is unknown.

The V and J ends lost 7 bases and 0 bases respectively, with 10 bases between them. This CDR3 has 14 amino acids. CDR1 and CDR2 from the germline V gene are LNHDA and SQIVND (reference sequence). V and J are TRBV19 and TRBJ2-1, with a tentative D call TRBD1 (5 bases). The receptor was derived from a human donor who was the organ donor for an intestinal transplant. Sequencing was performed on unstimulated CD8+ T cells sorted from spleen or lymph node cells, taken before transplant. The CDR3 loop reads CASTTRGSYNEQFF. In nucleotides, the CDR3 is TGTGCCAGTACAACAAGGGGCTCCTACAATGAGCAGTTCTTC.